These T cell receptor beta chains were read from a single sample in a study of shared clonotypes between healthy human individuals. The method was immunoSEQ multiplex PCR; TCRdb's version includes in-frame clones alone and lacks a portion of them. The sample comprises 750,000 to 1,000,000 clones, about 92% of which are singletons, and 24% rests with the top ten. Sequenced: naive CD8+ T cells sorted from blood. Receptor source: a man aged 25 to 45 in good health. Each CDR3 is given with its conserved first and last residue. Fields, in order: J gene, clone size, CDR3 length, D gene, V gene, CDR3 DNA, CDR3 protein. D genes are given only for firm matches. Not every row has a clone size; where given, it reads once, few, many or a size class.

J gene: TRBJ1-2; clone size: -; CDR3 length: 13; D gene: -; V gene: TRBV7-2; CDR3 DNA: TGTGCCAGCAGCGAGGGACACCCCCTCGGCTACACCTTC; CDR3 protein: CASSEGHPLGYTF
J gene: TRBJ2-3; clone size: -; CDR3 length: 16; D gene: -; V gene: TRBV7-8; CDR3 DNA: TGTGCCAGCAGCCGATGGGTACTCTTAAGCACAGATACGCAGTATTTT; CDR3 protein: CASSRWVLLSTDTQYF
J gene: TRBJ2-7; clone size: -; CDR3 length: 14; D gene: TRBD1; V gene: TRBV27; CDR3 DNA: TGTGCCAGTGCCACAGGGGGCGTAGGATACGAGCAGTACTTC; CDR3 protein: CASATGGVGYEQYF
J gene: TRBJ2-1; clone size: -; CDR3 length: 16; D gene: -; V gene: TRBV10-2; CDR3 DNA: TGCGCCAGCAGTGAGTCGACTCGGGGGAGTGGGGATGAGCAGTTCTTC; CDR3 protein: CASSESTRGSGDEQFF
J gene: TRBJ2-5; clone size: -; CDR3 length: 17; D gene: TRBD2; V gene: TRBV7-9; CDR3 DNA: TGTGCCAGCAGCGTAGACACTAGCGGGAGGTTGAGGGAGACCCAGTACTTC; CDR3 protein: CASSVDTSGRLRETQYF
J gene: TRBJ2-1; clone size: once; CDR3 length: 12; D gene: -; V gene: TRBV19; CDR3 DNA: TGTGCCAGTAGTAACCTAGGGGTTGAGCAGTTCTTC; CDR3 protein: CASSNLGVEQFF
J gene: TRBJ2-7; clone size: -; CDR3 length: 13; D gene: TRBD2; V gene: TRBV5-6; CDR3 DNA: TGTGCCAGCAGCTTGGTGGCGGGAGGGGAGCAGTACTTC; CDR3 protein: CASSLVAGGEQYF
J gene: TRBJ2-3; clone size: -; CDR3 length: 15; D gene: TRBD2; V gene: TRBV5-4; CDR3 DNA: TGTGCCAGCAGACTAGCGGGAGGGCCGGTAGATACGCAGTATTTT; CDR3 protein: CASRLAGGPVDTQYF
J gene: TRBJ1-5; clone size: -; CDR3 length: 15; D gene: TRBD1; V gene: TRBV5-8; CDR3 DNA: TGTGCCAGCAGCTTGAGGGGGCGCCGCAATCAGCCCCAGCATTTT; CDR3 protein: CASSLRGRRNQPQHF
J gene: TRBJ2-5; clone size: -; CDR3 length: 14; D gene: -; V gene: TRBV28; CDR3 DNA: TGTGCCAGCTTCCAAGGGGTAGCGATAGAGACCCAGTACTTC; CDR3 protein: CASFQGVAIETQYF
J gene: TRBJ2-7; clone size: -; CDR3 length: 13; D gene: -; V gene: TRBV30; CDR3 DNA: TGTGCCTGGGCAGGGGATGACTCCTACGAGCAGTACTTC; CDR3 protein: CAWAGDDSYEQYF
J gene: TRBJ2-7; clone size: once; CDR3 length: 13; D gene: -; V gene: TRBV5-1; CDR3 DNA: TGCGCCAGCAGCTTGATCCAGGCGGGGGAGCAGTACTTC; CDR3 protein: CASSLIQAGEQYF
J gene: TRBJ1-1; clone size: -; CDR3 length: 16; D gene: TRBD1; V gene: TRBV19; CDR3 DNA: TGTGCCAGTAGTGAACTCTACAGGGGGCCTCGCACTGAAGCTTTCTTT; CDR3 protein: CASSELYRGPRTEAFF
J gene: TRBJ1-3; clone size: -; CDR3 length: 15; D gene: -; V gene: TRBV5-1; CDR3 DNA: TGCGCCAGCAGCTTGGGACAGGACTCTGGAAACACCATATATTTT; CDR3 protein: CASSLGQDSGNTIYF
J gene: TRBJ2-2; clone size: -; CDR3 length: 13; D gene: -; V gene: TRBV7-9; CDR3 DNA: TGTGCCAGCAGCTACAGGATCACCGGGGAGCTGTTTTTT; CDR3 protein: CASSYRITGELFF
J gene: TRBJ1-1; clone size: -; CDR3 length: 14; D gene: -; V gene: TRBV9; CDR3 DNA: TGTGCCAGCAGAGAAGGGGTTTTGAACACTGAAGCTTTCTTT; CDR3 protein: CASREGVLNTEAFF
J gene: TRBJ2-7; clone size: once; CDR3 length: 14; D gene: TRBD1; V gene: TRBV4-3; CDR3 DNA: TGCGCCAGCAGCCAATCGGTCAGGGGGAACGAGCAGTACTTC; CDR3 protein: CASSQSVRGNEQYF
J gene: TRBJ2-1; clone size: -; CDR3 length: 15; D gene: TRBD2; V gene: TRBV14; CDR3 DNA: TGTGCCAGCGGAAAGGCGGGAGGTTCCTACAATGAGCAGTTCTTC; CDR3 protein: CASGKAGGSYNEQFF
J gene: TRBJ2-2; clone size: few; CDR3 length: 16; D gene: -; V gene: TRBV7-8; CDR3 DNA: TGTGCCAGCATCCAAGGGGGCGGGAGCTGGGCCGGGGAGCTGTTTTTT; CDR3 protein: CASIQGGGSWAGELFF
J gene: TRBJ2-5; clone size: -; CDR3 length: 15; D gene: TRBD1; V gene: TRBV4-3; CDR3 DNA: TGCGCCAGCAGCCAGTGGACAGGGGGCCTGGAGACCCAGTACTTC; CDR3 protein: CASSQWTGGLETQYF
J gene: TRBJ2-1; clone size: few; CDR3 length: 15; D gene: TRBD2; V gene: TRBV7-8; CDR3 DNA: TGTGCCAGCAGCTTAAAAGCGGGAGCTATCCATGAGCAGTTCTTC; CDR3 protein: CASSLKAGAIHEQFF
J gene: TRBJ2-7; clone size: once; CDR3 length: 15; D gene: -; V gene: TRBV28; CDR3 DNA: TGTGCCAGCAGCCCCCGGACAGATTTTACCTACGAGCAGTACTTC; CDR3 protein: CASSPRTDFTYEQYF
J gene: TRBJ1-2; clone size: -; CDR3 length: 15; D gene: -; V gene: TRBV27; CDR3 DNA: TGTGCCAGCAGTTTATCCCCCAGGGCTGACTATGGCTACACCTTC; CDR3 protein: CASSLSPRADYGYTF
J gene: TRBJ2-5; clone size: once; CDR3 length: 13; D gene: -; V gene: TRBV27; CDR3 DNA: TGTGCCAGCAGTTTCCTTGGAGGGGAGACCCAGTACTTC; CDR3 protein: CASSFLGGETQYF
J gene: TRBJ2-3; clone size: -; CDR3 length: 15; D gene: TRBD2; V gene: TRBV9; CDR3 DNA: TGTGCCAGCAGCGACTTAGCGGGATTGAGAGATACGCAGTATTTT; CDR3 protein: CASSDLAGLRDTQYF
J gene: TRBJ2-2; clone size: -; CDR3 length: 15; D gene: TRBD1; V gene: TRBV5-6; CDR3 DNA: TGTGCCAGCAGCCCGACAGGGGCGGTCACCGGGGAGCTGTTTTTT; CDR3 protein: CASSPTGAVTGELFF
J gene: TRBJ2-5; clone size: -; CDR3 length: 16; D gene: -; V gene: TRBV7-9; CDR3 DNA: TGTGCCAGCAGCTCCCCCCGGGACCAAGCTAGGGAGACCCAGTACTTC; CDR3 protein: CASSSPRDQARETQYF
J gene: TRBJ1-5; clone size: -; CDR3 length: 15; D gene: -; V gene: TRBV4-1; CDR3 DNA: TGCGCCAGCAGCCAAAAGGAACAGGGTCTCCAGCCCCAGCATTTT; CDR3 protein: CASSQKEQGLQPQHF
J gene: TRBJ2-7; clone size: -; CDR3 length: 11; D gene: -; V gene: TRBV6-1; CDR3 DNA: TGTGCCAGCAGTGAGGCCTACGAGCAGTACTTC; CDR3 protein: CASSEAYEQYF
J gene: TRBJ2-2; clone size: -; CDR3 length: 16; D gene: -; V gene: TRBV9; CDR3 DNA: TGTGCCAGCAGCGCCCCCCGGCAACCTGTCGCCGGGGAGCTGTTTTTT; CDR3 protein: CASSAPRQPVAGELFF
J gene: TRBJ2-7; clone size: -; CDR3 length: 15; D gene: -; V gene: TRBV7-9; CDR3 DNA: TGTGCCAGCAGCTTAGGCACGGGAGTCTTTTACGAGCAGTACTTC; CDR3 protein: CASSLGTGVFYEQYF
J gene: TRBJ2-7; clone size: -; CDR3 length: 12; D gene: -; V gene: TRBV7-9; CDR3 DNA: TGTGCCAGCAGTCCGGACGCCTACGAGCAGTACTTC; CDR3 protein: CASSPDAYEQYF
J gene: TRBJ1-1; clone size: -; CDR3 length: 14; D gene: -; V gene: TRBV6-6; CDR3 DNA: TGTGCCAGCAGTTACAGGGGGGGGAACACTGAAGCTTTCTTT; CDR3 protein: CASSYRGGNTEAFF
J gene: TRBJ2-7; clone size: few; CDR3 length: 12; D gene: -; V gene: TRBV28; CDR3 DNA: TGTGCCAGCAGTTACACAGACTACGAGCAGTACTTC; CDR3 protein: CASSYTDYEQYF
J gene: TRBJ2-7; clone size: -; CDR3 length: 17; D gene: TRBD2; V gene: TRBV7-3; CDR3 DNA: TGTGCCAGCAGCTTACCCCCGAGACTAGCGGGAGTTGGCGAGCAGTACTTC; CDR3 protein: CASSLPPRLAGVGEQYF
J gene: TRBJ1-5; clone size: -; CDR3 length: 15; D gene: TRBD1; V gene: TRBV6-5; CDR3 DNA: TGTGCCAGCAGCCTGGGACAGGGGCCCAATCAGCCCCAGCATTTT; CDR3 protein: CASSLGQGPNQPQHF
J gene: TRBJ1-2; clone size: -; CDR3 length: 12; D gene: -; V gene: TRBV9; CDR3 DNA: TGTGCCAGCAGCGCGGGGGTTTATGGCTACACCTTC; CDR3 protein: CASSAGVYGYTF
J gene: TRBJ1-5; clone size: few; CDR3 length: 14; D gene: -; V gene: TRBV11-2; CDR3 DNA: TGTGCCAGCAGCTTAGGAGCCCACAATCAGCCCCAGCATTTT; CDR3 protein: CASSLGAHNQPQHF
J gene: TRBJ2-7; clone size: -; CDR3 length: 13; D gene: TRBD2; V gene: TRBV6-5; CDR3 DNA: TGTGCCAGCAGTCTAGCGGGAGGTCTCGAGCAGTACTTC; CDR3 protein: CASSLAGGLEQYF
J gene: TRBJ1-2; clone size: -; CDR3 length: 16; D gene: -; V gene: TRBV7-9; CDR3 DNA: TGTGCCAGCAGCGAGACAGGACAGTCCGTTAACTATGGCTACACCTTC; CDR3 protein: CASSETGQSVNYGYTF
J gene: TRBJ2-1; clone size: -; CDR3 length: 14; D gene: -; V gene: TRBV5-1; CDR3 DNA: TGCGCCAGCAGCTTGGCGGGCTCCTACAATGAGCAGTTCTTC; CDR3 protein: CASSLAGSYNEQFF
J gene: TRBJ2-5; clone size: -; CDR3 length: 14; D gene: -; V gene: TRBV11-2; CDR3 DNA: TGTGCCAGCAGCTTAGTAGTGACGGGAGAGACCCAGTACTTC; CDR3 protein: CASSLVVTGETQYF
J gene: TRBJ1-2; clone size: -; CDR3 length: 14; D gene: TRBD1; V gene: TRBV28; CDR3 DNA: TGTGCCAGCACCCGACTGGGGACAGCCTATGGCTACACCTTC; CDR3 protein: CASTRLGTAYGYTF
J gene: TRBJ2-1; clone size: -; CDR3 length: 16; D gene: TRBD2; V gene: TRBV7-9; CDR3 DNA: TGTGCCAGCAGCTTAGATGGGCTAGCGGATTACAATGAGCAGTTCTTC; CDR3 protein: CASSLDGLADYNEQFF
J gene: TRBJ2-2; clone size: -; CDR3 length: 13; D gene: -; V gene: TRBV6-5; CDR3 DNA: TGTGCCAGCAGTTACTCCGGGGACGGGGAGCTGTTTTTT; CDR3 protein: CASSYSGDGELFF
J gene: TRBJ2-7; clone size: -; CDR3 length: 15; D gene: TRBD1; V gene: TRBV2; CDR3 DNA: TGTGCCAGCAGAGATGGACAGGGAGAAATTGACGAGCAGTACTTC; CDR3 protein: CASRDGQGEIDEQYF
J gene: TRBJ2-7; clone size: -; CDR3 length: 14; D gene: -; V gene: TRBV18; CDR3 DNA: TGTGCCAGCTCACCCGGAGCGAACACCTACGAGCAGTACTTC; CDR3 protein: CASSPGANTYEQYF
J gene: TRBJ2-7; clone size: -; CDR3 length: 14; D gene: -; V gene: TRBV4-1; CDR3 DNA: TGCGCCAGCAGCCAATCCATCGAGGTTTACGAGCAGTACTTC; CDR3 protein: CASSQSIEVYEQYF
J gene: TRBJ1-1; clone size: -; CDR3 length: 12; D gene: -; V gene: TRBV28; CDR3 DNA: TGTGCCAGCAGTTTCGGTGGCACTGAAGCTTTCTTT; CDR3 protein: CASSFGGTEAFF